The source of this T cell receptor (beta chain) is a study of blood T cell repertoires in COVID-19. The wider study: Sites in the United States, Italy and Spain provided acute and convalescent COVID-19 samples. Nucleic acid was either cDNA or gDNA, and it came from T cells, B-cell-depleted T cells, or PBMCs.

The CDR3 is made up of 12 amino acids. The V gene lost 3 bases and the J gene lost 5 bases, with 9 bases spanning the gap. Germline V gene sequence: CDR1 SGDLS, CDR2 YYNGEE. Original methodology: Reference gene primer amplification in the assay estimated nucleated cell counts. Sequencing used immunoSEQ multiplex PCR; TCRdb keeps in-frame clones, though not all of them. V, J and clone size were drawn from that table, and D and trimming were deduced from the DNA. The sample holds more than 40,000 clones, about 89% seen once. The rearrangement links TRBV9 to TRBJ2-7, with D tentatively TRBD2 (5 bases). This clonotype originated in a human donor in a cohort sampled during active COVID-19. The specimen was peripheral blood. The CDR3 DNA reads as TGTGCCAGCAGCGGCCCGGGGAACGAGCAGTACTTC. This sequence encodes CASSGPGNEQYF. Based on the CDR3 plus reference TRBV9 and TRBJ2-7, the full variable domain is DSGVTQTPKHLITATGQRVTLRCSPRSGDLSVYWYQQSLDQGLQFLIQYYNGEERAKGNILERFSAQQFPDLHSELNLSSLELGDSALYFCASSGPGNEQYFGPGTRLTVT.